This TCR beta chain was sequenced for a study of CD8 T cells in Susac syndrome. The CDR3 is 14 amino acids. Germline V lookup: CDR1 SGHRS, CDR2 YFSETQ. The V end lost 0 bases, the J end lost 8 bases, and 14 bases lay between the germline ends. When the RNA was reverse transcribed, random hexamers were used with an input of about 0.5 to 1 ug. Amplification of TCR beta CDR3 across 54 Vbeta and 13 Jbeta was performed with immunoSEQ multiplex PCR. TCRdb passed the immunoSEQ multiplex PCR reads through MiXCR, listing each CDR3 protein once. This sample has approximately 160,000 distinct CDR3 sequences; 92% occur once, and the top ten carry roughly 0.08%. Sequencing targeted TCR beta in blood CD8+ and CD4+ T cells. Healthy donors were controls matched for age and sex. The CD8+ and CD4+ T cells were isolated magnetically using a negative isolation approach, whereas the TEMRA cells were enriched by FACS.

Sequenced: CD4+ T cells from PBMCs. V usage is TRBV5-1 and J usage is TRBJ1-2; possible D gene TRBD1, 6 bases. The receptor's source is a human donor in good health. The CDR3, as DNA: TGCGCCAGCAGCTTGGCCGGGGGGCCCGTGGGCTACACCTTC. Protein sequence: CASSLAGGPVGYTF.